The source of this T cell receptor (beta chain) is a study of blood T cell repertoires in COVID-19 (dated by TCRdb to the early 2020s). Background for the entire study: Samples from collaborators originated in the United States, Italy and Spain and spanned both the acute and convalescent phases of COVID-19. The repertoires were made available in a free public database intended to serve as a resource for research on the immune response to SARS-CoV-2. The samples were drawn from the first 160 participants of the ongoing ImmuneRACE study and from more than 1,000 subjects provided by 6 global collaborators. The material from the prospective study consisted of cDNA or gDNA derived from T cells, B-cell-depleted T cells, or PBMCs. Subjects who had been exposed to COVID-19, were actively infected with it, or had recovered from it provided the deeply sampled blood TCRbeta repertoires that made up the dataset. The sample metadata nearly always contained a de-identified subject ID, COVID-19 status, age in years and sex. Where available, HLA class I and class II types were obtained from metadata supplied by the sample provider rather than from assay-based typing.

For this clone: Its recognized antigen is unknown. No clone much larger than this one lies a single base away; base qualities are absent.

Results the study describes overall, beyond this receptor: The quantity of clinical and demographic metadata differed by source and by participant and was supplied without curation.

TCRbeta CDR3 regions were amplified from genomic DNA by means of the immunoSEQ Assay, a bias-controlled multiplex PCR. As for the authors' bioinformatics: Nucleated cell counts per sample were estimated from amplification of reference gene primers within the assay. Sequence reads were collapsed and filtered to measure the absolute abundance of every unique TCRbeta CDR3 rearrangement. For each sample, productive Simpson clonality was calculated as the square root of Simpson's diversity index over productive rearrangements. TCRdb provides this immuneACCESS table in a form limited to in-frame rearrangements. Some clones are lacking; in checked studies, under half of them reflect an unresolved V gene, and why the rest are absent is not known. The V and J calls and clone size come from that table; D and trimming were worked out from the DNA. In this sample the table shows hundreds of thousands of clones, around 84% of which occur a single time. The ten most abundant clones make up around 18% of the sample.

Whole blood was collected in K2EDTA tubes by collaborating institutions according to the institutions' own protocols. For TCRbeta analysis, collaborators shipped samples in one of three forms: frozen whole blood, isolated PBMCs, or DNA extracted from either of those sample types. This TCR came from a woman aged 80 or older with active or convalescent COVID-19. Input material: peripheral blood.

Read as DNA, the sequence is TGTGCCAGCAGCGCAAACAGGGACACTGAAGCTTTCTTT. This yields the protein CASSANRDTEAFF. The chain was built from TRBV9 and TRBJ1-1; 6 matching bases give a weak D call of TRBD1. The CDR3 covers 13 residues, taking in both the cysteine and the phenylalanine. The DNA shown is the 39-base CDR3, in frame from base 1. Per the germline V gene, SGDLS is the CDR1 and YYNGEE is the CDR2. At the junction V is shortened by 3 bases and J by 3 bases, with 9 bases in between.